The entry below describes one T cell receptor beta chain. The data belong to a study of blood T cell repertoires in COVID-19. Followed over time, Seattle patients had been enrolled while infection was active. TCRdb's table, derived via immunoSEQ multiplex PCR, lists solely in-frame clones and lacks some. The sample includes tens of thousands of clones, about 90% of them seen just once. This sequence was found in a man aged 50 or older with COVID-19, enrolled during active disease. The sequenced sample was peripheral blood.

CDR3 amino acids: CASNQQGAKYEQYF. In DNA, the CDR3 is TGTGCCAGCAATCAACAGGGGGCAAAGTACGAGCAGTACTTC. The chain combines TRBV6-5 with TRBJ2-7; 9 bases agree with TRBD1. Per germline, CDR1 MNHEY and CDR2 SVGAGI. There are 14 residues in the CDR3. After removal of 7 bases from V and 4 bases from J, the junction contained 8 bases not matched to a gene.